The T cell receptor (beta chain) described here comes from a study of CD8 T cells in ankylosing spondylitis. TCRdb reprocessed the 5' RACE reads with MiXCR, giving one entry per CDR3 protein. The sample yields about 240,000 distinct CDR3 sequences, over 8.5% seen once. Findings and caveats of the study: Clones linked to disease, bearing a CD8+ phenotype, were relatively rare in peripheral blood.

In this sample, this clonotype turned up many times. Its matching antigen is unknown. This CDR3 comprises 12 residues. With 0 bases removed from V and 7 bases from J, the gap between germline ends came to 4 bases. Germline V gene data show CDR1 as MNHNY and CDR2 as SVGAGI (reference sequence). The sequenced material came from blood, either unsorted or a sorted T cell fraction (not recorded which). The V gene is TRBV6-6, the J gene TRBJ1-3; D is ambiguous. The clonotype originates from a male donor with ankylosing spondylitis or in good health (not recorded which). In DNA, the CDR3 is TGTGCCAGCAGTTACTCGATCAACACCATATATTTT. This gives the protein CASSYSINTIYF.